This T cell receptor beta chain was retrieved from a study of T cell changes during pregnancy in multiple sclerosis (dated by TCRdb to between 2017 and 2020). About the investigation overall: The study looked at changes in the T cell repertoire across pregnancy in women with multiple sclerosis.

The library was produced with the immunoSEQ multiplex PCR assay. The source is immuneACCESS, and TCRdb retained only in-frame sequences with V and J called. Part of the clones is not carried over; for the studies checked, unresolved V genes explain less than half of this, and the remainder is unexplained. Here the sample has fewer than 75,000 clones; approximately 90% occur a single time. About 3.7% of the sample is held by the ten biggest clonotypes. This clone was recorded only once. Its antigen target is currently unknown. No base quality values were provided; no much bigger clone lies one nucleotide off. Based on the germline V gene, the CDR1 and CDR2 sequences are KGHSH and LQKENI. Trimming leaves V shorter by 2 bases and J shorter by 3 bases, with the junction holding 3 bases beyond the gene matches. The CDR3 holds 16 amino acids from the cysteine to the phenylalanine. Here the CDR3 DNA is all that survives: 48 bases in frame from base 1.

Here the chain combines TRBV18 and TRBJ2-4, with TRBD1 matching 11 junction bases. The origin of this receptor is a female donor in good health, enrolled as a control in a pregnancy study. This specimen consisted of peripheral blood, obtained after pregnancy. The CDR3 region reads CASSPRDRGDKNIQYF. In nucleotide form, the sequence is TGTGCCAGCTCACCAAGGGACAGGGGGGACAAAAACATTCAGTACTTC.